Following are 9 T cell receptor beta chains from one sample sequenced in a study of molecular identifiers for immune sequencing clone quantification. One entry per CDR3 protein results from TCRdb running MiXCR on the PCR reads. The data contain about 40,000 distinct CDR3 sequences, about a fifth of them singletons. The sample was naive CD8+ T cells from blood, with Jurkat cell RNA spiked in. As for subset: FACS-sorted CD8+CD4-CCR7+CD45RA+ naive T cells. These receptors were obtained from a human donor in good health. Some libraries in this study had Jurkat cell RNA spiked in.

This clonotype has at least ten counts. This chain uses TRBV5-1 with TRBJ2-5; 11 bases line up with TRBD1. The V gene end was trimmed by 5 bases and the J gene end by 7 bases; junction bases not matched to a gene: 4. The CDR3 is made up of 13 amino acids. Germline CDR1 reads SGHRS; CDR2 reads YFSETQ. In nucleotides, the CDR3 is TGCGCCAGCAGGGACAGGGGGCGGATGACCCAGTACTTC. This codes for CASRDRGRMTQYF.

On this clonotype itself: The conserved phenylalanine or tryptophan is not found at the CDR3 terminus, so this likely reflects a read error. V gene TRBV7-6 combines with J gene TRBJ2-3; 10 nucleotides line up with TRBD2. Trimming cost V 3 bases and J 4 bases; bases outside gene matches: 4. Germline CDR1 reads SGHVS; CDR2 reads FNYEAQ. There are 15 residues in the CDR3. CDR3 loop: CASSFLAGDADTQYS. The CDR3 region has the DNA TGTGCCAGCAGCTTTCTAGCGGGAGACGCAGATACGCAGTATTCT.

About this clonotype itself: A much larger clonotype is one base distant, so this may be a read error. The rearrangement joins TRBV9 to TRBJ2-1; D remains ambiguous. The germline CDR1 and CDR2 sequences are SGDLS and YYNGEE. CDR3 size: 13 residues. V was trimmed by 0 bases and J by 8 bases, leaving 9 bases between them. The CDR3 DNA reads TGTGCCAGCAGCGTAGCCTCTGGCGATGAGCAGTTCTTC. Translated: CASSVASGDEQFF.

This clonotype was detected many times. DNA of the CDR3: TGTGCCATCAGTGAGTCGGCGGGAGGGATTACAGATACGCAGTATTTT. It is translated as CAISESAGGITDTQYF. The rearrangement joins TRBV10-3 to TRBJ2-3; 9 nucleotides line up with TRBD2. This CDR3 spans 16 amino acids. Losses at the gene ends were 0 bases for V and 3 bases for J; bases not matched to a gene: 4. The V gene's germline CDR1 is ENHRY and CDR2 SYGVKD.

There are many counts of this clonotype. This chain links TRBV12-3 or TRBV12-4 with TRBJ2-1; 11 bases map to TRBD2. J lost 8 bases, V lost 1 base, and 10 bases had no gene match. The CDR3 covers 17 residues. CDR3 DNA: TGTGCCAGCAGTTTAGAGAGATTAGCGGGAGGGGGCGATGAGCAGTTCTTC. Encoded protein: CASSLERLAGGGDEQFF.

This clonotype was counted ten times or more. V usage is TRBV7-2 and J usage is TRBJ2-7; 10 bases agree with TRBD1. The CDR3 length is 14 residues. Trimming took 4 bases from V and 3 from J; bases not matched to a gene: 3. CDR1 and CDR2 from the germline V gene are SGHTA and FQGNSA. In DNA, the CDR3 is TGTGCCAGCAGCTCGGACAGGGGGGGCTACGAGCAGTACTTC. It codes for CASSSDRGGYEQYF. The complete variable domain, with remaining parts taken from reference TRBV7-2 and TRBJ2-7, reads GAGVSQSPSNKVTEKGKDVELRCDPISGHTALYWYRQSLGQGLEFLIYFQGNSAPDKSGLPSDRFSAERTGGSVSTLTIQRTQQEDSAVYLCASSSDRGGYEQYFGPGTRLTVT.

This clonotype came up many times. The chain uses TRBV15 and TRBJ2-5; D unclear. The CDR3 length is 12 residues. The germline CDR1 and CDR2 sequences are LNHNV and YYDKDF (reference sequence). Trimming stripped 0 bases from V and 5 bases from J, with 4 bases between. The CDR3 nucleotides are TGTGCCACCAGCAGAGATTCCGAGACCCAGTACTTC. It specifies CATSRDSETQYF.

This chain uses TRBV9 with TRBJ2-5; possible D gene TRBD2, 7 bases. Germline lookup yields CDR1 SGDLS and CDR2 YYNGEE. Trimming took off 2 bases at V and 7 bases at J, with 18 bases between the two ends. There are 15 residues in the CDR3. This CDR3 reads CASSVSLGGEGTQYF. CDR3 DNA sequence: TGTGCCAGCAGCGTGTCCCTAGGGGGGGAAGGGACCCAGTACTTC. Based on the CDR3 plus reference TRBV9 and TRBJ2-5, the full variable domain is DSGVTQTPKHLITATGQRVTLRCSPRSGDLSVYWYQQSLDQGLQFLIQYYNGEERAKGNILERFSAQQFPDLHSELNLSSLELGDSALYFCASSVSLGGEGTQYFGPGTRLLVL.

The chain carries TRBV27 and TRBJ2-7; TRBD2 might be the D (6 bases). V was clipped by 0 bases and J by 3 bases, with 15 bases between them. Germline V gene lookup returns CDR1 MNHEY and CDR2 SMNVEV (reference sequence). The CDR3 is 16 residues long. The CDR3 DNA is TGTGCCAGCAGTTTATCGATGGGGGGAAGGGTCTACGAGCAGTACTTC. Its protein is CASSLSMGGRVYEQYF.